This record covers a single T cell receptor beta chain. This sample was taken from a study of T cell responses to AZD1222 COVID-19 vaccine. Germline V gene sequence: CDR1 SGHTA, CDR2 FQGNSA. Trimming took 11 bases from V and 0 from J; bases not matched to a gene: 9. There are 14 residues in the CDR3. The protocol was immunoSEQ multiplex PCR, while the TCRdb copy is restricted to in-frame clones and leaves out a portion. In the table there are about 130,000 clones, 85% to 90% of which are singletons. The sequence derives from an adult in good health. V gene TRBV7-2 combines with J gene TRBJ1-2; TRBD1 matches at 7 bases. The input for sequencing was peripheral blood, taken on day 0 of AZD1222 vaccination. In nucleotides, the CDR3 is TGTGCCGGGAGCAGGGGGGGACCTAACTATGGCTACACCTTC. Translated, it gives CAGSRGGPNYGYTF. The variable domain in full, completed from reference TRBV7-2 and TRBJ1-2, reads GAGVSQSPSNKVTEKGKDVELRCDPISGHTALYWYRQSLGQGLEFLIYFQGNSAPDKSGLPSDRFSAERTGGSVSTLTIQRTQQEDSAVYLCAGSRGGPNYGYTFGSGTRLTVV.